The 3 T cell receptor beta chains below were found in one sample sequenced in a study of blood T cell repertoires in COVID-19. Assay: immunoSEQ multiplex PCR; the TCRdb copy retains only in-frame clones and omits some. This sample has under 350,000 clones, with around nine tenths found just once. The sequenced sample consisted of PBMCs or T cells enriched from blood (not recorded which). The source is a woman aged 60-70 years who had recovered from COVID-19.

This chain uses TRBV27 with TRBJ1-2; D unclear. The CDR3 length is 11 residues. Germline lookup yields CDR1 MNHEY and CDR2 SMNVEV (reference sequence). Deletions cut 6 bases from V and 6 bases from J, with 8 bases between. The chain's CDR3 is CASRDLDGYTF. The CDR3 DNA follows: TGTGCCAGCAGGGACTTGGATGGCTACACCTTC.

This clone appeared once. The chain carries TRBV5-1 and TRBJ2-5; the match to TRBD1 covers 11 bases. The V segment lost 3 bases and the J segment 9 bases; nucleotides outside the gene matches: 7. The CDR3 has 14 amino acids. The germline V gene encodes CDR1 SGHRS and CDR2 YFSETQ. The CDR3 reads CASSYRDRGTAQYF. In DNA, the CDR3 is TGCGCCAGCAGCTACCGGGACAGGGGGACGGCCCAGTACTTC. Full variable domain (outside the CDR3, taken from reference TRBV5-1 and TRBJ2-5): KAGVTQTPRYLIKTRGQQVTLSCSPISGHRSVSWYQQTPGQGLQFLFEYFSETQRNKGNFPGRFSGRQFSNSRSEMNVSTLELGDSALYLCASSYRDRGTAQYFGPGTRLLVL.

J is TRBJ2-3 and V is TRBV2, with unresolved D. In germline, CDR1 is SNHLY, CDR2 FYNNEI. CDR3 size: 16 residues. Trimming removed 2 bases from V and 0 bases from J, with 12 bases in between. The DNA for the CDR3 is TGTGCCAGCAGTGAACTCCAGTCTTCTAGCACAGATACGCAGTATTTT. Its translation: CASSELQSSSTDTQYF.